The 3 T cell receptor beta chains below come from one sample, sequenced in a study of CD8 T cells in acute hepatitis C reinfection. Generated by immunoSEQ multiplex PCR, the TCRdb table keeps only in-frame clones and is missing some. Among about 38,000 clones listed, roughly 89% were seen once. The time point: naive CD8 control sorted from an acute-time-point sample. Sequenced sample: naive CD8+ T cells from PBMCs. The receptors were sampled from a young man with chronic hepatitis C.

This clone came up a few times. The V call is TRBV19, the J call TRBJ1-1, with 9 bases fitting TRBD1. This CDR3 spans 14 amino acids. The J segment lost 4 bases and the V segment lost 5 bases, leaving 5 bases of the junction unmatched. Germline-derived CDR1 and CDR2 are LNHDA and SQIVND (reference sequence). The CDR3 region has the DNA TGTGCCAGTAGTTCCGGGACAGGGTTCACTGAAGCTTTCTTT. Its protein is CASSSGTGFTEAFF.

The CDR3 protein is CASSPAGQGFYEQYF. The CDR3 DNA sequence: TGTGCCAGCAGCCCTGCGGGACAGGGCTTCTACGAGCAGTACTTC. The rearrangement uses TRBV4-2 and TRBJ2-7, with 9 positions matching TRBD1. The CDR3 has 15 amino acids. Germline CDR1 reads LGHNA; CDR2 reads YNFKEQ. The junction had 7 bases not matched to a gene; V was cut back by 4 bases and J by 3 bases.

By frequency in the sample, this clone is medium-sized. The CDR3 DNA reads as TGTGCCAGCACCGAGGGGGGGACTGGCTACACCTTC. The encoded protein is CASTEGGTGYTF. The gene calls are TRBV7-9 and TRBJ1-2; perhaps TRBD1 as D (6 bases). The CDR3 sequence is 12 residues long. The V gene lost 7 bases and the J gene lost 7 bases, with 13 bases spanning the gap. Germline V gene data show CDR1 as SEHNR and CDR2 as FQNEAQ (reference sequence).